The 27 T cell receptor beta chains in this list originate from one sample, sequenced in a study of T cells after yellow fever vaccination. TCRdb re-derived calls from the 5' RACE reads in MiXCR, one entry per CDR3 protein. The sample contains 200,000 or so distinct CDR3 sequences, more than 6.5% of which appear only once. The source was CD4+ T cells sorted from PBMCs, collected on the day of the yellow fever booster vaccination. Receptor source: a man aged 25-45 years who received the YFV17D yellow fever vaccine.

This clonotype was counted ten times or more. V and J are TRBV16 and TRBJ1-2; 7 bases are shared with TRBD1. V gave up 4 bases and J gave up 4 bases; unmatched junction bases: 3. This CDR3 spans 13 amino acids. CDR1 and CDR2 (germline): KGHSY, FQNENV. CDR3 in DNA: TGTGCCAGCAGCCGGGACAGCATCTATGGCTACACCTTC. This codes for CASSRDSIYGYTF.

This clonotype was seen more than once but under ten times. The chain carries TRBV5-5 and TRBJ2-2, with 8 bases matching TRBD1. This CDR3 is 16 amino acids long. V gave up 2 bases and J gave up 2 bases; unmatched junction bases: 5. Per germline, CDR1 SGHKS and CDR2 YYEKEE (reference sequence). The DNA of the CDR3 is TGTGCCAGCAGCTTTCAGGGGGCCTTAAACACCGGGGAGCTGTTTTTT. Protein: CASSFQGALNTGELFF.

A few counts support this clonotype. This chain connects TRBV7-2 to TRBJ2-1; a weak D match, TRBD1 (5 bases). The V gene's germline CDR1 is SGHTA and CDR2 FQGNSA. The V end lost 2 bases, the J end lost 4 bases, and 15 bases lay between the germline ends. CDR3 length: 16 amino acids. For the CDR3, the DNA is TGTGCCAGCAGCTTAAGGTCCAGGGTTGGGTACAATGAGCAGTTCTTC. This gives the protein CASSLRSRVGYNEQFF.

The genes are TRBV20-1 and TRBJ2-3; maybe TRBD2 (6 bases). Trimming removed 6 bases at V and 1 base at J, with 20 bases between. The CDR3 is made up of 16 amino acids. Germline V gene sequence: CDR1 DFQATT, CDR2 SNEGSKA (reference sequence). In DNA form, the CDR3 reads TGCAGTGCCTCGGGCCGGAGGGCCGTGCGCACAGATACGCAGTATTTT. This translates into CSASGRRAVRTDTQYF.

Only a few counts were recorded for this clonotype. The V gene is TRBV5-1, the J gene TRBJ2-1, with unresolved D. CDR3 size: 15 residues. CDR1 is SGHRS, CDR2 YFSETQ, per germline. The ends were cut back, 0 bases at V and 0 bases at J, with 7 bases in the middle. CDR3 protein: CASSLGPRSYNEQFF. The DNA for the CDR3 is TGCGCCAGCAGCTTGGGACCGCGCTCCTACAATGAGCAGTTCTTC.

The CDR3 protein is CASSSAGRGNTEAFF. In nucleotides, the CDR3 is TGTGCCAGCAGCTCGGCCGGGAGAGGGAACACTGAAGCTTTCTTT. The chain recombines TRBV5-6 with TRBJ1-1, with unresolved D. Per germline, CDR1 SGHDT and CDR2 YYEEEE. This CDR3 contains 15 residues. The V end was cut by 3 bases, the J end by 1 base, with 13 bases between.

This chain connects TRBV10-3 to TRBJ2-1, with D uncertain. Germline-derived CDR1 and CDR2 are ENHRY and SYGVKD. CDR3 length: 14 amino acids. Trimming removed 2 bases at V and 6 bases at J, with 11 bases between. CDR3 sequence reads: CAISENQKGNEQFF. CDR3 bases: TGTGCCATCAGTGAGAACCAGAAGGGCAATGAGCAGTTCTTC.

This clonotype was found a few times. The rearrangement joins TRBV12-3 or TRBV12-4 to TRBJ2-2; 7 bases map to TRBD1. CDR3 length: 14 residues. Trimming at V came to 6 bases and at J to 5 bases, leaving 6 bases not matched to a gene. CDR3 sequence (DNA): TGTGCCAGCAGCACAGGGGTCCGGACCGGGGAGCTGTTTTTT. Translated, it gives CASSTGVRTGELFF.

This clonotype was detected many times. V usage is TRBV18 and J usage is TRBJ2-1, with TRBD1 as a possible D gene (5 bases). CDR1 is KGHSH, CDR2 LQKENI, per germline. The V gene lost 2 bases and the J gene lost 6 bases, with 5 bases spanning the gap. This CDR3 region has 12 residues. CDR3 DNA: TGTGCCAGCTCACCAGACAGCAATGAGCAGTTCTTC. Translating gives CASSPDSNEQFF.

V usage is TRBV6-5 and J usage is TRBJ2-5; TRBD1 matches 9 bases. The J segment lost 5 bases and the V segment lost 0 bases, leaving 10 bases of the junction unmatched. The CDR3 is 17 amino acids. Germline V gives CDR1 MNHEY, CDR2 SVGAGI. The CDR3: CASSYSGTGRGRETQYF. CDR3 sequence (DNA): TGTGCCAGCAGTTACTCCGGGACAGGGAGGGGTCGGGAGACCCAGTACTTC.

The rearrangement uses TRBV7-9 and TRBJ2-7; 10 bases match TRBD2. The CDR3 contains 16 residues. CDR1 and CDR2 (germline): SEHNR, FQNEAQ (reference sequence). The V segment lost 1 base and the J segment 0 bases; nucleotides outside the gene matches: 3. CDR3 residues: CASSLGLAGDSYEQYF. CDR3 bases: TGTGCCAGCAGCTTAGGCCTAGCGGGAGACTCCTACGAGCAGTACTTC.

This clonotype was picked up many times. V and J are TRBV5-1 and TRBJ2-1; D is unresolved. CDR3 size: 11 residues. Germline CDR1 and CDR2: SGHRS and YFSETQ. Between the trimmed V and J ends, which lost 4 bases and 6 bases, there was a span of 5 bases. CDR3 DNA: TGCGCCAGCAGCAAGGTCAATGAGCAGTTCTTC. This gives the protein CASSKVNEQFF.

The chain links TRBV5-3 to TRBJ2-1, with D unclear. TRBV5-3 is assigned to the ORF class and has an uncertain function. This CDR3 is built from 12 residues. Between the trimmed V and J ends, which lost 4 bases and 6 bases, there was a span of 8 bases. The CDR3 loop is CARSPEFNEQFF. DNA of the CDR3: TGTGCCAGAAGCCCCGAGTTCAATGAGCAGTTCTTC.

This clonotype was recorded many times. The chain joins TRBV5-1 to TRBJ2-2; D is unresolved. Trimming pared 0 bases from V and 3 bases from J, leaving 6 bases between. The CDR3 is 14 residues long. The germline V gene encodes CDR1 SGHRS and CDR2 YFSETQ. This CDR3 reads CASSLGQYTGELFF. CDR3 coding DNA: TGCGCCAGCAGCTTGGGGCAATACACCGGGGAGCTGTTTTTT.

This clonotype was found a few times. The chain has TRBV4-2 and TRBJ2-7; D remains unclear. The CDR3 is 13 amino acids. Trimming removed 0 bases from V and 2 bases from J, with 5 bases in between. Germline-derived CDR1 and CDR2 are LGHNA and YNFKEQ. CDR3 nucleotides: TGTGCCAGCAGCCAAGAGCACACCTACGAGCAGTACTTC. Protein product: CASSQEHTYEQYF.

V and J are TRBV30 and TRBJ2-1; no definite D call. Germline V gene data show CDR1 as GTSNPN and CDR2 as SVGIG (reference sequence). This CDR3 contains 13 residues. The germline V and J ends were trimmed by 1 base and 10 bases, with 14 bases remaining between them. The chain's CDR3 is CAWSATMPGEQFF. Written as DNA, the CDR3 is TGTGCCTGGAGTGCCACCATGCCCGGCGAGCAGTTCTTC.

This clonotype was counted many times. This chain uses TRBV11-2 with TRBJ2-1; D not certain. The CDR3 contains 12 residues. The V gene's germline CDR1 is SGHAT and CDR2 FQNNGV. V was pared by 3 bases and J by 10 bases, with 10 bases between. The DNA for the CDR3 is TGTGCCAGCAGCTTGGATTCATACGAGCAGTTCTTC. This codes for CASSLDSYEQFF.

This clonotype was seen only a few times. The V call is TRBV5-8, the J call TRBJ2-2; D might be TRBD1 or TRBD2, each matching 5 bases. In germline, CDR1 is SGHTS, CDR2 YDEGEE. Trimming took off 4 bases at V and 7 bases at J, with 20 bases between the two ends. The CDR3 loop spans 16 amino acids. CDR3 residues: CASSVLGKGRDGELFF. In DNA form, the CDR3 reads TGTGCCAGCAGCGTTCTCGGGAAGGGCAGGGACGGGGAGCTGTTTTTT.

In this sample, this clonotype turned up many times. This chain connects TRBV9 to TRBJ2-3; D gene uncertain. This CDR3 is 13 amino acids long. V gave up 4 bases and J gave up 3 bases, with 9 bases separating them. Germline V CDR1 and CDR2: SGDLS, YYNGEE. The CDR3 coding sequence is TGTGCCAGCAGCCCCCGGGTTACAGATACGCAGTATTTT. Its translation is CASSPRVTDTQYF.

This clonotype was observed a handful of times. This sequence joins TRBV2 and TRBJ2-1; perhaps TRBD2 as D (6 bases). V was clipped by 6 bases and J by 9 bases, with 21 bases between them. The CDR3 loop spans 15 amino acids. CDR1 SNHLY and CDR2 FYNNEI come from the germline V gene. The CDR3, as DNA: TGTGCCAGCAGAACCGGGACTGGATTTGGAATTGAGCAGTTCTTC. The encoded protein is CASRTGTGFGIEQFF.

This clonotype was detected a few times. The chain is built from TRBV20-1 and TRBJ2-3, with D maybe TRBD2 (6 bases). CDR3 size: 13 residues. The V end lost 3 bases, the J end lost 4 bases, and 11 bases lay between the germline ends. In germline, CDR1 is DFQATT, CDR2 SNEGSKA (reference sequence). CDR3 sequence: CSASPWEADTQYF. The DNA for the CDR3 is TGCAGTGCTAGTCCGTGGGAGGCAGATACGCAGTATTTT.

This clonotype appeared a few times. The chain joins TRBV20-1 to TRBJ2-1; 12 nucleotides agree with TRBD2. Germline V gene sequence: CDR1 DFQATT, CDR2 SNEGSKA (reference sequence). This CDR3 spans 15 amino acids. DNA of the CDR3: TGCAGAGTGCCGGCTAGCGGGAGGGTGGGCAATGAGCAGTTCTTC. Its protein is CRVPASGRVGNEQFF.

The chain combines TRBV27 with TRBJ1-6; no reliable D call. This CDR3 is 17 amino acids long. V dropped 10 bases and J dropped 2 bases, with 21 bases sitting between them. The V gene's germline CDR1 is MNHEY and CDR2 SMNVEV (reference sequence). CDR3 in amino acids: CANPWADPSPYNSPLHF. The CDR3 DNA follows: TGTGCCAACCCTTGGGCAGACCCATCGCCCTATAATTCACCCCTCCACTTT.

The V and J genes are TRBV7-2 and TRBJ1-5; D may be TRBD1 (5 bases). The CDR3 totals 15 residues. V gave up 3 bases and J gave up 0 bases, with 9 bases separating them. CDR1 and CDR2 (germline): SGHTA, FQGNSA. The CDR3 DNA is TGTGCCAGCAGCTTGGGGGTTTATAGCAATCAGCCCCAGCATTTT. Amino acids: CASSLGVYSNQPQHF.

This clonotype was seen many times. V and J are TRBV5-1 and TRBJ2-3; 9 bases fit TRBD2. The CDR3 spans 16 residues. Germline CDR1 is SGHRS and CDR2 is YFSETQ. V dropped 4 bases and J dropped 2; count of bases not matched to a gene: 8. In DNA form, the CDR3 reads TGCGCCAGCAGCCCTGGGACTAGCCAAAACACAGATACGCAGTATTTT. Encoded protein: CASSPGTSQNTDTQYF.

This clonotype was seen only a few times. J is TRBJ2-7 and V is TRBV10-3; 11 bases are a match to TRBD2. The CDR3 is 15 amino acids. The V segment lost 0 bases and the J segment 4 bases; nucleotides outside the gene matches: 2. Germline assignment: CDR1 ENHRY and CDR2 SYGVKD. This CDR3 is CAISESTSGSYEQYF. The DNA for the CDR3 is TGTGCCATCAGTGAGTCCACTAGCGGGAGTTACGAGCAGTACTTC.

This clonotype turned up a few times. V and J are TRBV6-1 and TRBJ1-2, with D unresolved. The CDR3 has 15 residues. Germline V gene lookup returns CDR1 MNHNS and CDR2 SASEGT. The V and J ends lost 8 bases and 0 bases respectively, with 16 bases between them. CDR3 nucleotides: TGTGCCAGCTCGACAACCTCCCGGACTAACTATGGCTACACCTTC. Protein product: CASSTTSRTNYGYTF.